The rows below give T cell receptor beta chains drawn from one sample of a study of OX40 agonist ivuxolimab in advanced cancers. Using immunoSEQ multiplex PCR, the repertoire was profiled, and TCRdb retains in-frame clones only, with some absent. The sample has tens of thousands of clones, approximately 88% seen once. Material: CD4+ or CD8+ T cells sorted from blood, obtained in a trial of the OX40 agonist ivuxolimab. Every receptor here comes from an adult with an advanced solid tumor such as melanoma, head and neck, liver or kidney cancer. CDR3s include the opening cysteine and the closing phenylalanine or tryptophan. D genes are given only for firm matches. Rows give clone size only sometimes, using once, few, many, or a class for an expanded clone.

v_gene,j_gene,d_gene,abundance,CDR3nt,CDR3aa
TRBV14,TRBJ1-1,NA,NA,TGTGCCAGCAGCCAAGATTTTGACATGAACACTGAAGCTTTCTTT,CASSQDFDMNTEAFF
TRBV28,TRBJ1-5,NA,NA,TGTGCCAGCAGAAGGTCGGGGGCCAGACAGCCCCAGCATTTT,CASRRSGARQPQHF
TRBV10-2,TRBJ2-2,TRBD2,few,TGCGCCAGCAGTGAGGGAGGGAGTGGGAGGGCCAACACCGGGGAGCTGTTTTTT,CASSEGGSGRANTGELFF
TRBV5-8,TRBJ2-7,NA,NA,TGTGCCAGCAGCTTGGGTCAGGGGATCGACGAGCAGTGCTTC,CASSLGQGIDEQCF
TRBV28,TRBJ1-4,NA,NA,TGTGCCAGCAGTTTGGAGAATGAAAAACTGTTTTTT,CASSLENEKLFF
TRBV15,TRBJ2-1,NA,few,TGTGCCACCAGCGAGTTCGGCAATGAGCAGTTCTTC,CATSEFGNEQFF
TRBV2,TRBJ2-2,NA,NA,TGTGCCAGCGGGAGGTCCGGGGAGCTGTTTTTT,CASGRSGELFF
TRBV4-1,TRBJ2-1,TRBD2,NA,TGCGCCAGCAGCCCTGAGGGGCTAGCGGGAAGGGGCTCCTACAATGAGCAGTTCTTC,CASSPEGLAGRGSYNEQFF
TRBV7-9,TRBJ2-1,NA,NA,TGTGCCAGCATGACTGGGAAAAATGAGCAGTTCTTC,CASMTGKNEQFF
TRBV7-8,TRBJ1-2,TRBD1,NA,TGTGCCAGCAGCCACGCGACAGGGTCTGGCTACACCTTC,CASSHATGSGYTF
TRBV19,TRBJ1-5,NA,NA,TGTGCCACTTCCGACGCACAGGGACAGCCCCAGCATTTT,CATSDAQGQPQHF
TRBV10-3,TRBJ2-1,NA,NA,TGTGCCATCGGGCCGACTAGTGTCTCTCCATACAATGAGCAGTTCTTC,CAIGPTSVSPYNEQFF
TRBV6-5,TRBJ2-7,NA,once,TGTGCCAGCAGTTTGGGGACATACCTTATGAAGCAGTACTTC,CASSLGTYLMKQYF